This TCR beta chain was retrieved from a study of OX40 agonist ivuxolimab in advanced cancers. CDR1 is LNHDA, CDR2 SQIVND, per germline (reference sequence). This CDR3 has 15 amino acids. V was cut by 1 base and J by 3 bases, with 10 bases left in between. Sequencing was performed with immunoSEQ multiplex PCR; in TCRdb, only in-frame clones are kept and a portion is missing. The table records more than 50,000 clones, more than 85% of them present only once. The genes are TRBV19 and TRBJ2-1; D is uncertain. This receptor was obtained from an adult with an advanced solid tumor such as melanoma, head and neck, liver or kidney cancer. Sample: CD4+ or CD8+ T cells sorted from blood, taken in a trial of the OX40 agonist ivuxolimab. The CDR3 sequence is CASSIGARLYNEQFF. DNA of the CDR3: TGTGCCAGTAGTATAGGCGCCCGACTCTACAATGAGCAGTTCTTC.